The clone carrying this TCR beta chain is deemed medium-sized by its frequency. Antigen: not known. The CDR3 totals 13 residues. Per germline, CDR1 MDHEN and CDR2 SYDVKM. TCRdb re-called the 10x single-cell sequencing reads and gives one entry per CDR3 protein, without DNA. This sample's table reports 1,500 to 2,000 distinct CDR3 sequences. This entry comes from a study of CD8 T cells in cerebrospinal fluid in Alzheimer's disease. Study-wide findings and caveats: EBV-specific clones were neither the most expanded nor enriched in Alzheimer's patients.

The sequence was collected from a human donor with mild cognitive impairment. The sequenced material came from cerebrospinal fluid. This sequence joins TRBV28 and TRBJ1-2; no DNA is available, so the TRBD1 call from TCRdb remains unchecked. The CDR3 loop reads CASSLGQGYGYTF.